Below, 5 T cell receptor beta chains from the same sample are listed, as sequenced in a study of cytomegalovirus exposure and HLA in healthy donors. The PCR had 60 Vbeta and 13 Jbeta primers. TCRdb's copy holds only in-frame clones and misses some; the assay was immunoSEQ multiplex PCR. The sample has 95,000 to 150,000 clones, around four fifths seen once; the top ten hold 20%. The sequenced sample was PBMCs. The source is a man younger than 35 in good health and CMV-seropositive.

To note about this clone: An end of the junction does not agree with germline; a read error may underlie this. The gene calls are TRBV9 and TRBJ1-1; D is possibly TRBD1 (5 bases). Per germline, CDR1 SGDLS and CDR2 YYNGEE. This CDR3 has 13 residues. CDR3 in amino acids: CASSAGLNPEAFF. The CDR3 bases are TGTGCCAGCAGCGCAGGGTTGAACCCTGAAGCTTTCTTT.

The chain carries TRBV4-1 and TRBJ2-7; a possible D gene is TRBD1 (6 bases). The CDR3 runs to 13 residues. V lost 4 bases to trimming and J lost 4 bases, with 11 bases between them. Germline V gene lookup returns CDR1 MGHRA and CDR2 YSYEKL. The CDR3 coding sequence is TGCGCCAGCAGCCTCAATACAGGGTACGAGCAGTACTTC. This gives the protein CASSLNTGYEQYF.

V and J are TRBV5-6 and TRBJ1-3, with D uncertain. This CDR3 spans 12 amino acids. Germline assignment: CDR1 SGHDT and CDR2 YYEEEE. V lost 4 bases, J lost 4 bases, and 6 bases lay in between. The CDR3 loop reads CASSGNGNTIYF. CDR3 DNA sequence: TGTGCCAGCAGCGGCAACGGAAACACCATATATTTT. The full variable domain, its missing parts supplied by reference TRBV5-6 and TRBJ1-3, is DAGVTQSPTHLIKTRGQQVTLRCSPKSGHDTVSWYQQALGQGPQFIFQYYEEEERQRGNFPDRFSGHQFPNYSSELNVNALLLGDSALYLCASSGNGNTIYFGEGSWLTVV.

The V call is TRBV5-1, the J call TRBJ1-1; 7 bases line up with TRBD1. The germline CDR1 and CDR2 sequences are SGHRS and YFSETQ. The CDR3 extends over 14 amino acids. The V and J ends lost 4 bases and 2 bases, in that order; junction bases with no gene match: 5. CDR3 sequence: CASSTQGINTEAFF. The CDR3 DNA reads as TGCGCCAGCAGCACACAGGGGATAAACACTGAAGCTTTCTTT.

CDR3: CAWTTLRGRDTEAFF. The CDR3, as DNA: TGTGCCTGGACTACCCTGAGGGGGCGGGACACTGAAGCTTTCTTT. The chain is built from TRBV30 and TRBJ1-1; the match to TRBD1 covers 7 bases. Unmatched junction bases numbered 11, after V lost 4 bases and J lost 3 bases. Germline V lookup: CDR1 GTSNPN, CDR2 SVGIG (reference sequence). The CDR3 sequence is 15 residues long.